Below are 14 T cell receptor beta chains sequenced from a single sample in a study of response to subunit inactivated influenza vaccine. TCRdb re-called the RT-PCR reads through MiXCR, storing one row per CDR3 protein. The sample consists of 500,000 to 550,000 distinct CDR3 sequences, 7.2% of them appearing once. Here the sequenced sample was PBMCs from blood, taken less than 30 months after vaccination. The receptor source for this set is a man between 50 and 69 years old who received an inactivated influenza vaccine.

This rearrangement joins TRBV7-2 to TRBJ2-1, with a weak D call TRBD2 (6 bases). The V gene lost 5 bases and the J gene lost 4 bases, with 12 bases spanning the gap. The CDR3 runs to 14 residues. The germline CDR1 and CDR2 sequences are SGHTA and FQGNSA. CDR3 coding DNA: TGTGCCAGCAGCCAACGGACTACGTACAATGAGCAGTTCTTC. Protein: CASSQRTTYNEQFF. Full variable domain (missing parts from reference TRBV7-2 and TRBJ2-1): GAGVSQSPSNKVTEKGKDVELRCDPISGHTALYWYRQSLGQGLEFLIYFQGNSAPDKSGLPSDRFSAERTGGSVSTLTIQRTQQEDSAVYLCASSQRTTYNEQFFGPGTRLTVL.

The V gene is TRBV4-3, the J gene TRBJ1-6; D is uncertain. Germline CDR1 is LGHNA and CDR2 is YSLEER. Trimming left V 1 base short and J 3 bases short, with 10 bases between. There are 16 residues in the CDR3. CDR3 sequence reads: CASSQVSDYYNSPLHF. For the CDR3, the DNA is TGCGCCAGCAGCCAAGTCTCGGACTACTATAATTCACCCCTCCACTTT.

V is TRBV4-2 and J is TRBJ2-1, with a tentative D call TRBD1 (5 bases). The V end lost 0 bases, the J end lost 4 bases, and 16 bases lay between the germline ends. This CDR3 has 17 amino acids. Germline V gene lookup returns CDR1 LGHNA and CDR2 YNFKEQ. The CDR3 coding sequence is TGTGCCAGCAGCCAAGATCTATTAGGGGTGGGTTACAATGAGCAGTTCTTC. Amino acid sequence: CASSQDLLGVGYNEQFF.

This clonotype was seen a few times. This chain connects TRBV20-1 to TRBJ2-3; 11 nucleotides agree with TRBD2. Trimming cost V 6 bases and J 2 bases; bases outside gene matches: 4. Germline assignment: CDR1 DFQATT and CDR2 SNEGSKA (reference sequence). The CDR3 runs 14 residues. The CDR3 sequence: CSAKLAGVTDTQYF. CDR3 bases: TGCAGTGCCAAACTAGCGGGAGTCACAGATACGCAGTATTTT.

The chain recombines TRBV20-1 with TRBJ2-4, with a tentative D call TRBD2 (7 bases). V was clipped by 6 bases and J by 6 bases, with 12 bases between them. This CDR3 is 12 amino acids long. The V gene's germline CDR1 is DFQATT and CDR2 SNEGSKA (reference sequence). This CDR3 is CSAGGGGNIQYF. The CDR3 DNA reads TGCAGTGCCGGGGGAGGGGGAAACATTCAGTACTTC.

This clonotype has a count of ten or more. This chain connects TRBV10-3 to TRBJ1-1; 7 nucleotides line up with TRBD1. Germline V gene sequence: CDR1 ENHRY, CDR2 SYGVKD. The CDR3 totals 14 residues. V was pared by 6 bases and J by 6 bases, with 10 bases of the junction left unmatched. This CDR3 is CAISDSRQGPEAFF. CDR3 bases: TGTGCCATCAGCGATTCGAGACAGGGTCCTGAAGCTTTCTTT.

In this sample, this clonotype turned up a few times. The chain employs TRBV6-5 and TRBJ2-2; D is uncertain. The CDR3 totals 13 residues. Germline-derived CDR1 and CDR2 are MNHEY and SVGAGI. V dropped 2 bases and J dropped 5 bases, with 6 bases sitting between them. The CDR3 DNA follows: TGTGCCAGCAGTTACCATTCAACCGGGGAGCTGTTTTTT. Encoded protein: CASSYHSTGELFF.

In this sample, this clonotype turned up a few times. V gene TRBV6-2 or TRBV6-3 combines with J gene TRBJ2-2; D gene uncertain. V gave up 7 bases and J gave up 4 bases, with 10 bases separating them. Germline CDR1 is MNHEY and CDR2 is SVGEGT. The CDR3 loop spans 13 amino acids. The CDR3 sequence: CASNTDFTGELFF. CDR3 DNA sequence: TGTGCCAGCAACACAGACTTCACCGGGGAGCTGTTTTTT.

This clonotype was observed a handful of times. This rearrangement joins TRBV6-1 to TRBJ2-7; TRBD1 matches 7 bases. Germline assignment: CDR1 MNHNS and CDR2 SASEGT. Unmatched junction bases numbered 4, after V lost 6 bases and J lost 5 bases. The CDR3 is 12 residues long. The CDR3 coding sequence is TGTGCCAGCAGAAACAGGGGAGACGAGCAGTACTTC. Translation gives CASRNRGDEQYF.

The chain uses TRBV5-8 and TRBJ1-6; D remains ambiguous. Germline lookup yields CDR1 SGHTS and CDR2 YDEGEE. The CDR3 has 15 amino acids. Trimming removed 0 bases at V and 11 bases at J, with 15 bases between. Here the CDR3 reads CASSLAYRARTPLHF. The CDR3 nucleotides read TGTGCCAGCAGCTTGGCCTACCGGGCCCGGACACCCCTCCACTTT.

This chain connects TRBV20-1 to TRBJ1-3; a possible D gene is TRBD1 (5 bases). The germline CDR1 and CDR2 sequences are DFQATT and SNEGSKA (reference sequence). This CDR3 spans 14 amino acids. V was shortened by 3 bases and J by 4 bases, with 13 bases between the two germline ends. The CDR3 is CSARTVSGGNTIYF. CDR3 in DNA: TGCAGTGCTAGGACAGTCTCTGGCGGAAACACCATATATTTT.

This clonotype was seen more than once but under ten times. The chain carries TRBV7-9 and TRBJ2-7; possible D gene TRBD2, 6 bases. V was shortened by 3 bases and J by 6 bases, with 12 bases between the two germline ends. Per the germline V gene, CDR1 is SEHNR and CDR2 is FQNEAQ (reference sequence). The CDR3 runs to 13 residues. The CDR3 protein is CASSFGEAGEQYF. The CDR3 region has the DNA TGTGCCAGCAGCTTCGGGGAGGCGGGCGAGCAGTACTTC.

V gene TRBV20-1 combines with J gene TRBJ1-5, with 7 nucleotides matching TRBD1. The J segment lost 4 bases and the V segment lost 6 bases, leaving 3 bases of the junction unmatched. CDR1 is DFQATT, CDR2 SNEGSKA, per germline (reference sequence). The CDR3 contains 12 residues. For the CDR3, the DNA is TGCAGTGCGGGGACAGCAAATCAGCCCCAGCATTTT. Its protein product is CSAGTANQPQHF.

This clonotype was seen only a few times. This chain's CDR3 is CSARPSGALSNQPQHF. The CDR3 region has the DNA TGCAGTGCTAGACCATCTGGGGCTCTCAGCAATCAGCCCCAGCATTTT. The rearrangement links TRBV20-1 to TRBJ1-5, with TRBD1 as a possible D gene (5 bases). The CDR3 covers 16 residues. Germline assignment: CDR1 DFQATT and CDR2 SNEGSKA (reference sequence). V was shortened by 2 bases and J by 1 base, with 15 bases between the two germline ends.